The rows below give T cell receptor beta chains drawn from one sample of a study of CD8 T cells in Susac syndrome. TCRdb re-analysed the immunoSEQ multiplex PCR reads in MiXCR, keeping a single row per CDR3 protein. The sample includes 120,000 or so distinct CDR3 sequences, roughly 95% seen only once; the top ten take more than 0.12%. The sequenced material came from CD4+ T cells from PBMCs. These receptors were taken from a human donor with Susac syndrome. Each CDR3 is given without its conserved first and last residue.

CDR3: SASQPNTEAF
V: TRBV20-1

CDR3: ASSQDLANNEQF
V: TRBV4-2

CDR3: SVEEGSEQF
V: TRBV29-1

CDR3: ASSLPGRGTQY
V: TRBV6-5

CDR3: SVEDRGLGEQY
V: TRBV29-1

CDR3: ASSLGGGAYEQY
V: TRBV7-2

CDR3: ASSKTSGPNTGELF
V: TRBV5-1

CDR3: ASSGLGNQPQH
V: TRBV27

CDR3: SVERDKDRRY
V: TRBV29-1

CDR3: ASRRNSNQPQH
V: TRBV2

CDR3: ASTGDLDQPQH
V: TRBV2

CDR3: SARVQSTGTWNYEQY
V: TRBV20-1

CDR3: ASSLKYGVEYGYT
V: TRBV5-6

CDR3: AWSVVRANTGELF
V: TRBV30

CDR3: ASREVGSYEQY
V: TRBV4-1

CDR3: ATSDADGGDTQY
V: TRBV24-1

CDR3: ASSQLTGANVLT
V: TRBV14

CDR3: ASSFSGPRTETQY
V: TRBV28

CDR3: ASSPSGFFTGTSNTGELF
V: TRBV28

CDR3: ASSPPKNYGYT
V: TRBV18

CDR3: ASGRDSSYEQY
V: TRBV23-1

CDR3: AWTGGRYGYT
V: TRBV30

CDR3: ASSLEAGGHNEQF
V: TRBV12-3/TRBV12-4

CDR3: ASSQDLAGDYGYT
V: TRBV4-3

CDR3: SAMDRPNQPQH
V: TRBV20-1

CDR3: ATSVTGDNNQPQH
V: TRBV15

CDR3: ASSLSGTDPYEQY
V: TRBV7-3

CDR3: ATRESLYNEQF
V: TRBV11-2

CDR3: SARDGHGYT
V: TRBV29-1

CDR3: ASSPGTGQEKLF
V: TRBV7-2

CDR3: ASSVREGQPQH
V: TRBV12-3/TRBV12-4

CDR3: ASRGQGTFGGELF
V: TRBV5-1

CDR3: SARLAGADTQY
V: TRBV20-1

CDR3: ASSMPGGAHNEQF
V: TRBV19